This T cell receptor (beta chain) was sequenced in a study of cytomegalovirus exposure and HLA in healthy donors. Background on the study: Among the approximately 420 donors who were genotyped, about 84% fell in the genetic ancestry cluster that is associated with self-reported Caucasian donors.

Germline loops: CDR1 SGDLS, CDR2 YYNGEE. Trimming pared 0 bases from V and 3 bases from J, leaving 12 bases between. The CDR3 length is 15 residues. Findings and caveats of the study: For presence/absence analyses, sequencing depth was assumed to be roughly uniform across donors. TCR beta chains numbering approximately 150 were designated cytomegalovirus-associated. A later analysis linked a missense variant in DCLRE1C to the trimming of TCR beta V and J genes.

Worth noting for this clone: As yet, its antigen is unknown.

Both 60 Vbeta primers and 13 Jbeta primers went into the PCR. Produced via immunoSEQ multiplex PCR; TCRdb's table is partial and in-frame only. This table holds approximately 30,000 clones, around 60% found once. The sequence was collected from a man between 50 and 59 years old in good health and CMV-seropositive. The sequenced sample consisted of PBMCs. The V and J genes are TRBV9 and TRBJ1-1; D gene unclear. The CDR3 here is CASSVVASFHTEAFF. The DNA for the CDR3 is TGTGCCAGCAGCGTAGTTGCCAGTTTTCACACTGAAGCTTTCTTT.